The rows below give T cell receptor beta chains drawn from one sample of a study of shared clonotypes between healthy human individuals. Libraries were prepared by immunoSEQ multiplex PCR; TCRdb keeps only in-frame clonotypes and omits some of them. Found here are under 2,500,000 clones, approximately 95% of them singletons; the top ten hold around 0.13%. Sequenced sample: naive CD4+ T cells sorted from blood. These receptors came from a young man in good health. The CDR3 runs from the conserved cysteine through the conserved F or W. D genes are given only for firm matches. Rows may omit the clone size; those that give it use once, few, many or a size class.

DNA: TGTGCCAGCAGCTTAAAGGGTTCTGGCTACACCTTC
CDR3: CASSLKGSGYTF
size: -
D: -
V: TRBV7-9
J: TRBJ1-2

DNA: TGCAGCGTTCGGACAGGGACCTCAACTAATGAAAAACTGTTTTTT
CDR3: CSVRTGTSTNEKLFF
size: -
D: TRBD1
V: TRBV29-1
J: TRBJ1-4

DNA: TGCGCCAGCAGCTTGCGGATAGGGAACACCGGGGAGCTGTTTTTT
CDR3: CASSLRIGNTGELFF
size: -
D: -
V: TRBV5-1
J: TRBJ2-2

DNA: TGTGCCATCAGTGACCCTAGCGGACGAACCTACGAGCAGTACTTC
CDR3: CAISDPSGRTYEQYF
size: -
D: TRBD2
V: TRBV10-3
J: TRBJ2-7

DNA: TGCGCCAGCAGCCTAGCGGGAGTAACAGATACGCAGTATTTT
CDR3: CASSLAGVTDTQYF
size: -
D: TRBD2
V: TRBV10-1
J: TRBJ2-3

DNA: TGTGCCAGCAGCGCTACCGTCGGGACTAGCGGGCTTAGCTCCTACAATGAGCAGTTCTTC
CDR3: CASSATVGTSGLSSYNEQFF
size: once
D: TRBD2
V: TRBV5-5
J: TRBJ2-1

DNA: TGTGCCAGCATGACGCCAAGGCAGGGTGGCTACGAGCAGTACTTC
CDR3: CASMTPRQGGYEQYF
size: -
D: -
V: TRBV27
J: TRBJ2-7

DNA: TGTGCCAGCAGCCGTGGTTTAGCCGATACCTACGAGCAGTACTTC
CDR3: CASSRGLADTYEQYF
size: -
D: -
V: TRBV28
J: TRBJ2-7

DNA: TGTGCCAGCTCACCACCGGTCAGAGGCACCGGGGAGCTGTTTTTT
CDR3: CASSPPVRGTGELFF
size: -
D: -
V: TRBV18
J: TRBJ2-2

DNA: TGTGCCTACTCTTCAGGTAGCTCCTACAATGAGCAGTTCTTC
CDR3: CAYSSGSSYNEQFF
size: -
D: -
V: TRBV30
J: TRBJ2-1

DNA: TGTGCCAGCAGCTTGGCCAAGGATAATTCACCCCTCCACTTT
CDR3: CASSLAKDNSPLHF
size: -
D: -
V: TRBV5-4
J: TRBJ1-6

DNA: TGCAGCGTTGATAAGGCCTTCGGCGGCTACACCTTC
CDR3: CSVDKAFGGYTF
size: -
D: -
V: TRBV29-1
J: TRBJ1-2

DNA: TGTGCCTGGAGTTTCCGCCTCGAGACCCAGTACTTC
CDR3: CAWSFRLETQYF
size: once
D: -
V: TRBV30
J: TRBJ2-5

DNA: TGTGCCAGCAGCCCTCGGACGGTGGAGGATTCACCCCTCCACTTT
CDR3: CASSPRTVEDSPLHF
size: -
D: -
V: TRBV7-2
J: TRBJ1-6

DNA: TGTGCCAGCAGTGACTTGAGGAATTCACCCCTCCACTTT
CDR3: CASSDLRNSPLHF
size: -
D: -
V: TRBV6-1
J: TRBJ1-6

DNA: TGTGCCAGCATGGGACAGGGAACGACTGAAGCTTTCTTT
CDR3: CASMGQGTTEAFF
size: -
D: TRBD1
V: TRBV2
J: TRBJ1-1

DNA: TGTGCCAGCAGTCCCCTCTCCGGGACTAGCATAACAGATACGCAGTATTTT
CDR3: CASSPLSGTSITDTQYF
size: -
D: TRBD2
V: TRBV28
J: TRBJ2-3

DNA: TGTGCCTGGAGTGTACTGGGGGGAAGGGAGACCCAGTACTTC
CDR3: CAWSVLGGRETQYF
size: -
D: -
V: TRBV30
J: TRBJ2-5

DNA: TGTGCCAGCAGCTTGGCATTCGGCAGGGTTGAAGCTTTCTTT
CDR3: CASSLAFGRVEAFF
size: -
D: -
V: TRBV5-5
J: TRBJ1-1

DNA: TGTGCCAGCAGTTTAAGGACAGGGGGCTACAATGAGCAGTTCTTC
CDR3: CASSLRTGGYNEQFF
size: -
D: TRBD1
V: TRBV6-5
J: TRBJ2-1

DNA: TGTGCCAGCAGCGTAGGTGGGCGGGGGGGCACAGATACGCAGTATTTT
CDR3: CASSVGGRGGTDTQYF
size: once
D: TRBD2
V: TRBV9
J: TRBJ2-3

DNA: TGTGCCAGCAGCGTAGTGGCGGGAGGCCACACCGGGGAGCTGTTTTTT
CDR3: CASSVVAGGHTGELFF
size: -
D: TRBD2
V: TRBV9
J: TRBJ2-2